A selection of T cell receptor beta chains follows, all from one sample in a study of cytomegalovirus exposure and HLA in healthy donors. Sequencing was performed with immunoSEQ multiplex PCR; in TCRdb, only in-frame clones are kept and a portion is missing. The repertoire includes over 85,000 clones, about 80% of them detected once, and 1.5% to 2.5% sits in the top ten. The sample comprised PBMCs. All receptors derive from a man in his forties in good health and CMV-seronegative. Both conserved end residues are part of each CDR3. Each record gives: V gene, D gene, clone size, J gene, CDR3 DNA, CDR3 protein. A D gene is named only where the DNA matches it firmly. Some rows have no size entry. The others give once, few or many, or a class for an expanded clone.

V: TRBV7-9
D: -
size: -
J: TRBJ1-4
DNA: TGTGCCAGCAGCTACGGGAGGACGGCTAATGAAAAACTGTTTTTT
CDR3: CASSYGRTANEKLFF

V: TRBV5-1
D: -
size: -
J: TRBJ1-1
DNA: TGCGCCAGCTCCCAGGAGGGCGAAATGAACACTGAAGCTTTCTTT
CDR3: CASSQEGEMNTEAFF

V: TRBV19
D: -
size: -
J: TRBJ1-1
DNA: TGTGCCAGTAACTTAGGGGCAGGGGCTGATGAAGCTTTCTTT
CDR3: CASNLGAGADEAFF

V: TRBV5-1
D: -
size: -
J: TRBJ1-1
DNA: TGCGCCAGCAGCTTGGACAGCGGGAACACTGAAGCTTTCTTT
CDR3: CASSLDSGNTEAFF

V: TRBV11-2
D: -
size: -
J: TRBJ2-7
DNA: TGTGCCAGCAGGCCCATTTTGGGCGACGAGCAGTACTTC
CDR3: CASRPILGDEQYF

V: TRBV28
D: -
size: -
J: TRBJ1-6
DNA: TGTGCCAGCTTGAGCTCCTATAATTCACCCCTCCACTTT
CDR3: CASLSSYNSPLHF

V: TRBV6-1
D: TRBD1
size: -
J: TRBJ1-6
DNA: TGTGCCAGCAGTGAAAGGACAGGGCTGAATTCACCCCTCCACTTT
CDR3: CASSERTGLNSPLHF

V: TRBV2
D: TRBD1
size: few
J: TRBJ2-1
DNA: TGTGCCAGCAAAACCGGGACAGGGGACTACAATGAGCAGTTCTTC
CDR3: CASKTGTGDYNEQFF

V: TRBV30
D: -
size: -
J: TRBJ2-1
DNA: TGTGCCTGGAGTGTACACCTGGGCGGGGCGGAGCAGTTCTTC
CDR3: CAWSVHLGGAEQFF

V: TRBV10-3
D: TRBD1
size: -
J: TRBJ1-1
DNA: TGTGCCATCAGTGATCCCGGGGACAGAATGAACACTGAAGCTTTCTTT
CDR3: CAISDPGDRMNTEAFF

V: TRBV7-2
D: -
size: -
J: TRBJ1-5
DNA: TGTGCCAGCAGCTTAAATAGGGCAGGGGATCAGCCCCAGCATTTT
CDR3: CASSLNRAGDQPQHF

V: TRBV6-1
D: TRBD1
size: once
J: TRBJ2-7
DNA: TGTGCCACCATGGACAGGCGATATTCCTACGAGCAGTACTTC
CDR3: CATMDRRYSYEQYF

V: TRBV18
D: -
size: -
J: TRBJ2-5
DNA: TGTGCCAGCTCACCGCTCGACGCGGGACAGCTTCAAGAGACCCAGTACTTC
CDR3: CASSPLDAGQLQETQYF

V: TRBV7-9
D: -
size: once
J: TRBJ1-2
DNA: TGTTCCAGCACTTCCGGGTCGGGAGGCTATGGCTACACCTTC
CDR3: CSSTSGSGGYGYTF

V: TRBV30
D: TRBD2
size: -
J: TRBJ2-7
DNA: TGTGCCTGGGATACTCTAGCGGGAGGTTTCGACGAGCAGTACTTC
CDR3: CAWDTLAGGFDEQYF

V: TRBV28
D: -
size: -
J: TRBJ2-3
DNA: TGTGCCAGCAGTCCCAAAAGGGGTCGCACAGATACGCAGTATTTT
CDR3: CASSPKRGRTDTQYF

V: TRBV19
D: TRBD1
size: -
J: TRBJ2-2
DNA: TGTGCCAGTAGGCGGACAGGAGCGAACACCGGGGAGCTGTTTTTT
CDR3: CASRRTGANTGELFF

V: TRBV18
D: TRBD1
size: -
J: TRBJ2-1
DNA: TGTGCCAGCTCATCAAAGGCAGGGGGCCTCAATGAGCAGTTCTTC
CDR3: CASSSKAGGLNEQFF

V: TRBV2
D: TRBD2
size: -
J: TRBJ2-2
DNA: TGTGCCAGCAGGGGACTAGCGGGGTTATCCGGGGAGCTGTTTTTT
CDR3: CASRGLAGLSGELFF

V: TRBV6-4
D: TRBD1
size: -
J: TRBJ2-1
DNA: TGTGCCAGCAGCCAGGGGACAGGCATACCCAATGAGCAGTTCTTC
CDR3: CASSQGTGIPNEQFF

V: TRBV15
D: -
size: -
J: TRBJ1-1
DNA: TGTGCCACCAGCAAAGACAGGTCCACTGAAACTTTCTTT
CDR3: CATSKDRSTETFF

V: TRBV19
D: TRBD1
size: few
J: TRBJ1-5
DNA: TGTGCCAGTAGTCCCGGGACAGCCGAGATCCGGCATTTT
CDR3: CASSPGTAEIRHF

V: TRBV28
D: -
size: once
J: TRBJ2-1
DNA: TGTGCCAGCGGGCCCCCCCGAACTCTGGATGAGCAGTTCTTC
CDR3: CASGPPRTLDEQFF

V: TRBV29-1
D: -
size: -
J: TRBJ1-1
DNA: TGCAGCGTTGTCGGGGGGTTTGGCACTGAAGCTTTCTTT
CDR3: CSVVGGFGTEAFF

V: TRBV29-1
D: -
size: -
J: TRBJ1-4
DNA: TGCAGCGTTGGTCCCGGGTCTAATGAAAAACTGTTTTTT
CDR3: CSVGPGSNEKLFF

V: TRBV6-1
D: -
size: -
J: TRBJ2-3
DNA: TGTGCCAGCACTCACCGGGATACGCAGTATTTT
CDR3: CASTHRDTQYF

V: TRBV6-5
D: TRBD2
size: -
J: TRBJ2-5
DNA: TGTGCCAGCAGTACCACGACTAGCGGGAGAGAGACCCAGTACTTC
CDR3: CASSTTTSGRETQYF

V: TRBV7-9
D: TRBD1
size: -
J: TRBJ2-7
DNA: TGTGCCAGCAGCTCGGCCCAAACCGGGACAGGGATCTACGAGCAGTACTTC
CDR3: CASSSAQTGTGIYEQYF